The 13 T cell receptor beta chains listed next were all sequenced from one sample in a study of blood T cell repertoires in COVID-19. Clones were sequenced by immunoSEQ multiplex PCR, and TCRdb holds only the in-frame ones, with some missing. Here the sample spans some 55,000 clones, approximately 90% being singletons. The source material was peripheral blood. All receptors derive from a human donor in a cohort sampled during active COVID-19.

This CDR3 reads CACNLAKNIQYF. In DNA form, the CDR3 reads TGTGCCTGCAATCTAGCCAAAAACATTCAGTACTTC. This chain links TRBV9 with TRBJ2-4; unclear D gene. The CDR3 is 12 amino acids. Per germline, CDR1 SGDLS and CDR2 YYNGEE. V was shortened by 10 bases and J by 0 bases, with 8 bases between the two germline ends.

J is TRBJ2-2 and V is TRBV7-2; D is possibly TRBD1 (5 bases). With 2 bases removed from V and 1 base from J, the gap between germline ends came to 8 bases. The CDR3 runs to 15 residues. In germline, CDR1 is SGHTA, CDR2 FQGNSA. The CDR3 loop reads CASSLSGMNTGELFF. The CDR3 nucleotides read TGTGCCAGCAGCTTATCAGGGATGAACACCGGGGAGCTGTTTTTT.

The rearrangement uses TRBV6-1 and TRBJ1-5; D is uncertain. Germline V gives CDR1 MNHNS, CDR2 SASEGT. This CDR3 contains 14 residues. Trimming stripped 0 bases from V and 3 bases from J, with 6 bases between. CDR3 in amino acids: CASSEAGFNQPQHF. DNA of the CDR3: TGTGCCAGCAGTGAAGCCGGGTTCAATCAGCCCCAGCATTTT.

The gene calls are TRBV28 and TRBJ2-1; 8 bases are a match to TRBD2. Germline trimming cut 5 bases from V and 3 bases from J; bases unmatched to any gene: 3. Germline CDR1 is MDHEN and CDR2 is SYDVKM. The CDR3 consists of 14 residues. In DNA, the CDR3 is TGTGCCAGCAGTATAGCGGGGTTCTACAATGAGCAGTTCTTC. This sequence encodes CASSIAGFYNEQFF. The full variable domain, completed using reference TRBV28 and TRBJ2-1, is DVKVTQSSRYLVKRTGEKVFLECVQDMDHENMFWYRQDPGLGLRLIYFSYDVKMKEKGDIPEGYSVSREKKERFSLILESASTNQTSMYLCASSIAGFYNEQFFGPGTRLTVL.

The chain couples TRBV27 to TRBJ2-5; 11 nucleotides match TRBD1. The germline V gene has CDR1 MNHEY and CDR2 SMNVEV (reference sequence). The CDR3 is made up of 15 amino acids. The V segment lost 6 bases and the J segment 4 bases; nucleotides outside the gene matches: 7. The CDR3 is CASSARTGGRETQYF. CDR3 nucleotides: TGTGCCAGCAGCGCGCGGACAGGGGGCCGAGAGACCCAGTACTTC.

V gene TRBV29-1 combines with J gene TRBJ2-1; 7 nucleotides match TRBD2. The CDR3 is 14 residues long. Per the germline V gene, CDR1 is SQVTM and CDR2 is ANQGSEA. The V segment lost 4 bases and the J segment 6 bases; nucleotides outside the gene matches: 9. The DNA of the CDR3 is TGCAGCGTTGGGGACTACCGGAGAGTCAATGAGCAGTTCTTC. Protein product: CSVGDYRRVNEQFF.

This clone was seen a handful of times. V is TRBV7-8 and J is TRBJ2-2; 14 bases map to TRBD2. This CDR3 region has 18 residues. Germline V gives CDR1 SGHVS, CDR2 FQNEAQ. V trimming: 2 bases; J trimming: 7 bases; junction bases outside the gene matches: 9. As DNA, the CDR3 is TGTGCCAGCAGCTTAACGAGGACTAGCGGGAGGAAGGGCGGGGAGCTGTTTTTT. It translates to CASSLTRTSGRKGGELFF.

The chain joins TRBV4-1 to TRBJ1-1, with D unclear. V was shortened by 0 bases and J by 4 bases, with 9 bases between the two germline ends. The CDR3 is made up of 14 amino acids. The germline CDR1 and CDR2 sequences are MGHRA and YSYEKL. The CDR3 reads CASSQEPLSTEAFF. Here the CDR3 DNA reads TGCGCCAGCAGCCAAGAACCTCTGAGCACTGAAGCTTTCTTT.

V usage is TRBV6-6 and J usage is TRBJ1-3; D remains ambiguous. Trimming removed 4 bases at V and 0 bases at J, with 13 bases between. This CDR3 has 16 amino acids. CDR1 is MNHNY, CDR2 SVGAGI, per germline (reference sequence). The CDR3 loop reads CASSFTGPSSGNTIYF. The DNA for the CDR3 is TGTGCCAGCAGTTTTACTGGGCCTTCCTCTGGAAACACCATATATTTT.

This sequence joins TRBV6-2 or TRBV6-3 and TRBJ2-1, with 7 bases aligning to TRBD2. V dropped 5 bases and J dropped 5; count of bases not matched to a gene: 12. The CDR3 runs 16 residues. Looked up from germline, CDR1 is MNHEY and CDR2 is SVGEGT. This chain's CDR3 is CASSTLLAETDNEQFF. CDR3 nucleotides: TGTGCCAGCAGTACCCTTCTAGCGGAAACAGACAATGAGCAGTTCTTC.

As for this clone: A junction boundary mismatches the germline segment, possibly from a read error. The J gene is TRBJ2-5, the V gene TRBV7-3; weak D call: TRBD1 (6 bases). CDR1 SGHTA and CDR2 FQGTGA come from the germline V gene. CDR3 size: 16 residues. In DNA form, the CDR3 reads TGTGCCAGCAGCCTAACCGGATATACAGGGCCGAAGACCCAGTACTTC. Its translation is CASSLTGYTGPKTQYF.

This rearrangement joins TRBV6-6 to TRBJ1-6; 8 bases line up with TRBD1. The ends lost 6 bases at V and 7 bases at J; junction bases unmatched: 5. Germline CDR1 and CDR2: MNHNY and SVGAGI (reference sequence). The CDR3 sequence is 14 residues long. The CDR3 region is CASSVTGANSPLHF. The CDR3 DNA follows: TGTGCCAGCAGCGTGACAGGGGCCAATTCACCCCTCCACTTT.

The chain employs TRBV9 and TRBJ1-2, with no clear D. CDR3 length equals 13 residues. The V gene lost 0 bases and the J gene lost 3 bases, with 6 bases spanning the gap. CDR1 is SGDLS, CDR2 YYNGEE, per germline. CDR3 nucleotides: TGTGCCAGCAGCGTAGGCCGGGACTATGGCTACACCTTC. As protein: CASSVGRDYGYTF.